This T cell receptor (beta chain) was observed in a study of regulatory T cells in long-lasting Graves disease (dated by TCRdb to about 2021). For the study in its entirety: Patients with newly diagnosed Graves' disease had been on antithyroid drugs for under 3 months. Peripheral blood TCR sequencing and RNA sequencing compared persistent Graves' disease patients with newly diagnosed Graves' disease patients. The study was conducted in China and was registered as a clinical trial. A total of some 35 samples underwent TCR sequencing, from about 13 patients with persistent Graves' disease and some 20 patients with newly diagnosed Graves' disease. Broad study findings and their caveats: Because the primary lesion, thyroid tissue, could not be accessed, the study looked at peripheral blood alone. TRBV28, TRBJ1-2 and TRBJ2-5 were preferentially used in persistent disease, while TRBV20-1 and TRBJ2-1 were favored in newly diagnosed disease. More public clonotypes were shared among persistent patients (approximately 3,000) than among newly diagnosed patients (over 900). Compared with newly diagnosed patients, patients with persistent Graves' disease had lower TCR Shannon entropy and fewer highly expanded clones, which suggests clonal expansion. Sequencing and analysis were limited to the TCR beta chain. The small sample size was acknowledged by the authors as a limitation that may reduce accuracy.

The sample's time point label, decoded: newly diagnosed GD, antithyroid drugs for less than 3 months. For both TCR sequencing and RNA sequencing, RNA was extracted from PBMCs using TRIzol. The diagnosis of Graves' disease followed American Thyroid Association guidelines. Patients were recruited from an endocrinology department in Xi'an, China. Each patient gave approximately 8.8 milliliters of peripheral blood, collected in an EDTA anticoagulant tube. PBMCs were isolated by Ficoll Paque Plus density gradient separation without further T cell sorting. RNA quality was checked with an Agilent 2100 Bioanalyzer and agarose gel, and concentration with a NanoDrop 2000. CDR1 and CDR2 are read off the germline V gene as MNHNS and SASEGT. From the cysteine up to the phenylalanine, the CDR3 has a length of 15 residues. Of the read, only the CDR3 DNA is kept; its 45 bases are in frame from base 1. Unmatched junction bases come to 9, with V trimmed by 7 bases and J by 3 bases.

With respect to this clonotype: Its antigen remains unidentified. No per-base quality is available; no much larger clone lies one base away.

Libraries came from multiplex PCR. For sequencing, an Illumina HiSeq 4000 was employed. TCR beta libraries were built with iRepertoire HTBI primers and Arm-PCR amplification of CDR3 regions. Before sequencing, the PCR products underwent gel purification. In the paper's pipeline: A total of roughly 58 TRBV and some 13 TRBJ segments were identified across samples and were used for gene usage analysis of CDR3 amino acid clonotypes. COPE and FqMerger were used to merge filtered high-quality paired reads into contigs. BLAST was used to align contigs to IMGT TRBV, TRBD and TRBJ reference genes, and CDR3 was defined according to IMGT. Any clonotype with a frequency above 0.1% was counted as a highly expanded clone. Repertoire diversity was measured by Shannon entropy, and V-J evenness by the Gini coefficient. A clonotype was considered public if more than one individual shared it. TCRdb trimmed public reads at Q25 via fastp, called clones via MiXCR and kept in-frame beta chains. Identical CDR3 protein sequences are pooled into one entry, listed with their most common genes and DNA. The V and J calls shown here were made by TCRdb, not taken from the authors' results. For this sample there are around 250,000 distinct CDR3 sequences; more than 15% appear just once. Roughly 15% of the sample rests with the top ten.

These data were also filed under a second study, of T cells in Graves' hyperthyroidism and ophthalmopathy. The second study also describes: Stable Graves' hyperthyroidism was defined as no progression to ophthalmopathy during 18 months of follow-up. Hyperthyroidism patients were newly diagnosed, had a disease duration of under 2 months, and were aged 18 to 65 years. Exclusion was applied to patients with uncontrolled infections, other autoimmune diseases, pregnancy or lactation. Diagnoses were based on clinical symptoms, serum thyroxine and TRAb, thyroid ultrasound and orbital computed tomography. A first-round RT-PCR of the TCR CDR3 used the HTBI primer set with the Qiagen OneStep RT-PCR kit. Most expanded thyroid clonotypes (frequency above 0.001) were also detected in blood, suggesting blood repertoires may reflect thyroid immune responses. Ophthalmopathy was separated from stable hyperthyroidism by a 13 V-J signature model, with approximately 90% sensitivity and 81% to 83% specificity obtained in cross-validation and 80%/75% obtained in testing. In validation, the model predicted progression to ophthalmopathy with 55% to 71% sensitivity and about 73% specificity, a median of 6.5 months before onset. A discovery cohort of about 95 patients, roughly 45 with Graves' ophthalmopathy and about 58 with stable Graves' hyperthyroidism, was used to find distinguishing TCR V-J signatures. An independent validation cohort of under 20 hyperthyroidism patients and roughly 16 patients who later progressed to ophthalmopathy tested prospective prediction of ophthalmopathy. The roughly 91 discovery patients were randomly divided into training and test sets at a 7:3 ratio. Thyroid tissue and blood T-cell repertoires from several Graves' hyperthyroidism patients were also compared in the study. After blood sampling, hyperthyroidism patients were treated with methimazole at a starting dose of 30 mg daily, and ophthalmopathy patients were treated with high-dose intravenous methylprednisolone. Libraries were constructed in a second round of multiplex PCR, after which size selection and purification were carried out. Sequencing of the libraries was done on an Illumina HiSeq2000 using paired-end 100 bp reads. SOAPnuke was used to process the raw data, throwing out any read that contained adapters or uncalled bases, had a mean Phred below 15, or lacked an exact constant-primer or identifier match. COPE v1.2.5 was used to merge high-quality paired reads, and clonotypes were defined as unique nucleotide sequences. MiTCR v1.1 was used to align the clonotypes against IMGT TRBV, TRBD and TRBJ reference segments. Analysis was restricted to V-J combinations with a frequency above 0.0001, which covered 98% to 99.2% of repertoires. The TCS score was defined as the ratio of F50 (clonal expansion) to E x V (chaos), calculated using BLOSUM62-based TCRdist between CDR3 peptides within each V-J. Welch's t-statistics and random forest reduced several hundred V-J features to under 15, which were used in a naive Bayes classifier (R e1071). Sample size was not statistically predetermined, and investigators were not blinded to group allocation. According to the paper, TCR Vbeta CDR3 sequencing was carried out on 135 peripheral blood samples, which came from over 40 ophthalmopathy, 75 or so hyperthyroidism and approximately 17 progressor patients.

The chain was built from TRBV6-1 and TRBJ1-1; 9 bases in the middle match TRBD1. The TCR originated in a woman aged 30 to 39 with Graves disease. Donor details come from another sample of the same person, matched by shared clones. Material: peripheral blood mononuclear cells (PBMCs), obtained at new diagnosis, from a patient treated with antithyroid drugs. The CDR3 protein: CASTATGGAHTEAFF. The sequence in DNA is TGTGCCAGCACCGCGACAGGGGGGGCGCACACTGAAGCTTTCTTT.